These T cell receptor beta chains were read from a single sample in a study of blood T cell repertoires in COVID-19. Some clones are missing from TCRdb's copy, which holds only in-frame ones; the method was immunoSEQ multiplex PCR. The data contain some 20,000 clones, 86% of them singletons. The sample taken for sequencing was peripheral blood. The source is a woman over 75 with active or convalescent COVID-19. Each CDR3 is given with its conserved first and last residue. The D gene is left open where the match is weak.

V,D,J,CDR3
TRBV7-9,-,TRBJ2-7,CASSPLGAPYEQYF
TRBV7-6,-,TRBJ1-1,CASSLAGGHGTEAFF
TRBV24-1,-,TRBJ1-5,CATSAAGPSNQPQHF
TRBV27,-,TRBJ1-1,CASTDLAAGSHTEAFF
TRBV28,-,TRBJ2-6,CASASLAAGANVLTF
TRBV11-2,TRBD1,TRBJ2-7,CASSLTGQDYEQYF
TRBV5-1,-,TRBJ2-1,CASNNPGVGGGEQFF
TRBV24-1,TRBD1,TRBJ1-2,CATSDSRQGYSNGYTF
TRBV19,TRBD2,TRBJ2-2,CATRGGERGLAGATGELFF
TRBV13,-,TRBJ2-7,CASRYGSAEQYF